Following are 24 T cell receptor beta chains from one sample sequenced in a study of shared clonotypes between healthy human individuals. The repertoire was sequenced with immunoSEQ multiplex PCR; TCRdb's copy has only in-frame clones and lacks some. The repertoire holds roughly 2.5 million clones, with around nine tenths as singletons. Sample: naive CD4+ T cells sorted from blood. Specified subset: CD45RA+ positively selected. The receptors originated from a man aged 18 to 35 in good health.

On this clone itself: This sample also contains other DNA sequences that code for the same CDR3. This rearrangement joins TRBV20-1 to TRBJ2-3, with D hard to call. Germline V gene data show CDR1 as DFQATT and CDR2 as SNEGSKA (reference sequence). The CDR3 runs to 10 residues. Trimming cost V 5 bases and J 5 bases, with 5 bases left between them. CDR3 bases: TGCAGTGCTTCAAAAGATACGCAGTATTTT. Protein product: CSASKDTQYF.

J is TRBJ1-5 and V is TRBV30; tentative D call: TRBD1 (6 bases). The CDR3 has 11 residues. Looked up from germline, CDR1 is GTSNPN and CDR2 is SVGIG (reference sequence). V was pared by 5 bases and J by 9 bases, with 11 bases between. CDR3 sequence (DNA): TGTGCCTGGTCGAAAGGGGGGCCCCAGCATTTT. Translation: CAWSKGGPQHF.

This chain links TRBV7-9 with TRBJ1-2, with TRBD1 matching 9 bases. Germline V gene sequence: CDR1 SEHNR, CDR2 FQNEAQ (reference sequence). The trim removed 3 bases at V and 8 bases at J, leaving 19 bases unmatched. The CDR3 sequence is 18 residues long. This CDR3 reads CASSFGLDRGSLRGGYTF. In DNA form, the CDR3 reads TGTGCCAGCAGCTTCGGGCTGGACAGGGGTTCGCTGCGGGGCGGCTACACCTTC.

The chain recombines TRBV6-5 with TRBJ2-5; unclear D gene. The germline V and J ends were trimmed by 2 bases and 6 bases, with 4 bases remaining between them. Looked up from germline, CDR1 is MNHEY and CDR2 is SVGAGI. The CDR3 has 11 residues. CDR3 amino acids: CASSYGKTQYF. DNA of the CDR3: TGTGCCAGCAGTTACGGCAAGACCCAGTACTTC.

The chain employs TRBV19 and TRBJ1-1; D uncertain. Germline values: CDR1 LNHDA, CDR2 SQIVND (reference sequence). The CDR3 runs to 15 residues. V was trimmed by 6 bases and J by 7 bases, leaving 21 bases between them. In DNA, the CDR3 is TGTGCCAGTAGACGAGCGGAGATCATTCGCGGTGAAGCTTTCTTT. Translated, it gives CASRRAEIIRGEAFF.

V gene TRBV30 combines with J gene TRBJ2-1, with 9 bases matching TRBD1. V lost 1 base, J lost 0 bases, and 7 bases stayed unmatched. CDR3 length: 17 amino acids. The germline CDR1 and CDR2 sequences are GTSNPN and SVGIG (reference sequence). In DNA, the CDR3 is TGTGCCTGGAGTGCTGATCCGGGACAGGGCTCCTACAATGAGCAGTTCTTC. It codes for CAWSADPGQGSYNEQFF.

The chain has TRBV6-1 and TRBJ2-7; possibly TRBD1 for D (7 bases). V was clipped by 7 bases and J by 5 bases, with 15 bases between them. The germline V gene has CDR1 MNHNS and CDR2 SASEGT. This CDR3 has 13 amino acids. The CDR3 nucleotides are TGTGCCAGCACTTCAGGGGGGAGGAACGAGCAGTACTTC. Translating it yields CASTSGGRNEQYF.

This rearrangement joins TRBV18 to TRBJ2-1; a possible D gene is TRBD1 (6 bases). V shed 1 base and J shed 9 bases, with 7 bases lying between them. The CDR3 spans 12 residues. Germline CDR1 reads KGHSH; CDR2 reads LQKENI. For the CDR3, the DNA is TGTGCCAGCTCACCACGGGACATTGAGCAGTTCTTC. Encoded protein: CASSPRDIEQFF.

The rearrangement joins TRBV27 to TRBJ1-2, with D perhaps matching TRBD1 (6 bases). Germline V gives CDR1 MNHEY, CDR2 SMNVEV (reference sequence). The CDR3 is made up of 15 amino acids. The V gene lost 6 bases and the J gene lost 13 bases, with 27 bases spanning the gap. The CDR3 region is CASSERRTPGGQPTF. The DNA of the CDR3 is TGTGCCAGCAGCGAAAGGAGGACCCCTGGGGGACAACCCACCTTC.

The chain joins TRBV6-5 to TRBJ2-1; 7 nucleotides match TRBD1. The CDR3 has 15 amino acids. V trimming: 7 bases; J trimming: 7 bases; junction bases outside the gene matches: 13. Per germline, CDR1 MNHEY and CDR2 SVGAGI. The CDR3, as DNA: TGTGCCAGCAACCAAGGACAGGCACCTAGAAATGAGCAGTTCTTC. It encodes CASNQGQAPRNEQFF.

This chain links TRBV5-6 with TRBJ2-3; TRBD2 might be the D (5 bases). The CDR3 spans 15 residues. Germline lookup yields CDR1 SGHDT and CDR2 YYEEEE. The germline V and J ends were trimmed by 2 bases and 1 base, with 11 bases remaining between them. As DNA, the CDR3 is TGTGCCAGCAGCTTAACGGGGAGAGGCACAGATACGCAGTATTTT. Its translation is CASSLTGRGTDTQYF.

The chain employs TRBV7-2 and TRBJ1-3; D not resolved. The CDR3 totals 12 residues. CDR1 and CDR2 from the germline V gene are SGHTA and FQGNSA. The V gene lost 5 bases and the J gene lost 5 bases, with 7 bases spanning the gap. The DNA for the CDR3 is TGTGCCAGCAGCCCCGACAGAAACACCATATATTTT. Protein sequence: CASSPDRNTIYF.

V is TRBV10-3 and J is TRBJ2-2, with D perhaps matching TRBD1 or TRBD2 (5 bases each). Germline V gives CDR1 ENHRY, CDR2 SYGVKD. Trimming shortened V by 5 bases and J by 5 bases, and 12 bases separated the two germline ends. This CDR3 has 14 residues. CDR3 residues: CAISSGTFTGELFF. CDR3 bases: TGTGCCATCAGTTCCGGGACCTTTACCGGGGAGCTGTTTTTT.

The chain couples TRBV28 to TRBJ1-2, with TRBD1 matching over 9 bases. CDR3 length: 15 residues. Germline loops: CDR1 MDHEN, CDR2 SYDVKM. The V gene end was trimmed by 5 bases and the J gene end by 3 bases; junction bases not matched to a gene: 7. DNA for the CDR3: TGTGCCAGCAGTACTCGGGACAGGGTCTACTATGGCTACACCTTC. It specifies CASSTRDRVYYGYTF.

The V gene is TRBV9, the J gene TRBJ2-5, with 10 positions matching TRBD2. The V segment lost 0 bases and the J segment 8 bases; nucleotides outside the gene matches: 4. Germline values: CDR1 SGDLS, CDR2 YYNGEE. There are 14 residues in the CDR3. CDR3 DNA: TGTGCCAGCAGCGTAGCCCTAGCGGGAGATACCCAGTACTTC. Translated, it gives CASSVALAGDTQYF. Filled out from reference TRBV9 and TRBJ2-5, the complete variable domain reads DSGVTQTPKHLITATGQRVTLRCSPRSGDLSVYWYQQSLDQGLQFLIQYYNGEERAKGNILERFSAQQFPDLHSELNLSSLELGDSALYFCASSVALAGDTQYFGPGTRLLVL.

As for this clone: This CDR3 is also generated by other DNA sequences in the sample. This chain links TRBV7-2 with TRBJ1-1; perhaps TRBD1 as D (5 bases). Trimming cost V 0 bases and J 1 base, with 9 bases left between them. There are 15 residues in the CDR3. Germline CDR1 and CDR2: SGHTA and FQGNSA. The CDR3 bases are TGTGCCAGCAGCTTAGCGGTCGGGACGAACACTGAAGCTTTCTTT. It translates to CASSLAVGTNTEAFF.

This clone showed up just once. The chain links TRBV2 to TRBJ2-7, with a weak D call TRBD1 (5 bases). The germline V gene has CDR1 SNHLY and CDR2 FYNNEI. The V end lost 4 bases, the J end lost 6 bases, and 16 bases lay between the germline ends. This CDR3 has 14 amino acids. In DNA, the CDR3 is TGTGCCAGCAGTGGGCAGGGTAGTTTAAGCGAGCAGTACTTC. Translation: CASSGQGSLSEQYF.

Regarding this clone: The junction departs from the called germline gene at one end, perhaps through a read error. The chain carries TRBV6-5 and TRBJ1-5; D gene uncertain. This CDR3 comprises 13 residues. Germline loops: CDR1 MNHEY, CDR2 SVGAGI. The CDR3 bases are TGTGCCATCAGTGGAGACGTTAGCCAGCCCCAGCATTTT. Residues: CAISGDVSQPQHF.

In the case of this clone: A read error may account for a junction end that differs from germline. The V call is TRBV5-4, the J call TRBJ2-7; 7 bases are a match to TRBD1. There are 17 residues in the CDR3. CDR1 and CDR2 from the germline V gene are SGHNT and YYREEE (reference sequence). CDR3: CASSQEGAGGGSYEQYF. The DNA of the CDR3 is TGCGCCAGCAGCCAAGAGGGGGCGGGTGGGGGCTCCTACGAGCAGTACTTC.

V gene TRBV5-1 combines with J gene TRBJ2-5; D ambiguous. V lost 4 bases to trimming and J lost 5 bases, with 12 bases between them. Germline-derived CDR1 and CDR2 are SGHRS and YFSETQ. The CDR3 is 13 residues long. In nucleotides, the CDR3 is TGCGCCAGCAGCACAAATGTGTATGAGACCCAGTACTTC. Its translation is CASSTNVYETQYF.

The CDR3 nucleotides are TGTGCCACCGATCCGGGTCTTAAGGCAACTAATGAAAAACTGTTTTTT. Translation: CATDPGLKATNEKLFF. The chain is built from TRBV2 and TRBJ1-4; D call uncertain. The V gene lost 10 bases and the J gene lost 0 bases, with 18 bases spanning the gap. This CDR3 comprises 16 residues. Per germline, CDR1 SNHLY and CDR2 FYNNEI.

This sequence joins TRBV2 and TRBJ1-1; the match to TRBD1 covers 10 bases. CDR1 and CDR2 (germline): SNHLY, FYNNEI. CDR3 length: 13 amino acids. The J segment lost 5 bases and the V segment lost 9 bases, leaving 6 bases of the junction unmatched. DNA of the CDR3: TGTGCCAGGATAGACAGGGGGCTGACTGAAGCTTTCTTT. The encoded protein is CARIDRGLTEAFF.

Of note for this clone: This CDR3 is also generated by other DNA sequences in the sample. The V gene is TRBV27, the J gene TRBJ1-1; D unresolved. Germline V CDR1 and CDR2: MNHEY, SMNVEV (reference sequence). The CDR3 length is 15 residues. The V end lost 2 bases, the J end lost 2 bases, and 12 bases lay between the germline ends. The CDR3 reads CASSLSEGRNTEAFF. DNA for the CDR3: TGTGCCAGCAGTTTAAGTGAGGGTCGCAACACTGAAGCTTTCTTT.

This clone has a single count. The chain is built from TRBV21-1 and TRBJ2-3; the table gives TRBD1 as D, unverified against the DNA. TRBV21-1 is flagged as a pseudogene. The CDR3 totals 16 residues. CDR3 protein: CASSSRRQGERNTQYF. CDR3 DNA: TGTGCCAGCAGCTCCCGAAGACAGGGGGAAAGGAATACGCAGTATTTT.